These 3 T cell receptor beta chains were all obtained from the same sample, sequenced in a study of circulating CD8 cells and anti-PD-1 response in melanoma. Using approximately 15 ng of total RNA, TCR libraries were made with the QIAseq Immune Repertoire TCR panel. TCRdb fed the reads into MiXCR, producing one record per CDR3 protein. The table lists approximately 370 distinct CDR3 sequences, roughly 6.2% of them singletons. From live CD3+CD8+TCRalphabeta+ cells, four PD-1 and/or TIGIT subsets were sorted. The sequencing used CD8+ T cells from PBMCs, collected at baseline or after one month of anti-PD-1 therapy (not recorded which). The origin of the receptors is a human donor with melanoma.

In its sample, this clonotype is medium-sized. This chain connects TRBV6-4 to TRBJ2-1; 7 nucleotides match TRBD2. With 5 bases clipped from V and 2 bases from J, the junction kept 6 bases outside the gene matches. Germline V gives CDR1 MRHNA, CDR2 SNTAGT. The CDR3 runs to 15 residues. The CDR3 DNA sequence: TGTGCCAGCAGTCTGCTAGCGGACCCCTACAATGAGCAGTTCTTC. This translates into CASSLLADPYNEQFF.

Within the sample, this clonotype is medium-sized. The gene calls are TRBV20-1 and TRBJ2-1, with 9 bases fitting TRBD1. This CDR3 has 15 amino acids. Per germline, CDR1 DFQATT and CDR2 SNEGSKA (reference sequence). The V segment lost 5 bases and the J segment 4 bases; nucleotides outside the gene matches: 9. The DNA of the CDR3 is TGCAGTGCTCGCTCCGGGACAGGGACGTACAATGAGCAGTTCTTC. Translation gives CSARSGTGTYNEQFF.

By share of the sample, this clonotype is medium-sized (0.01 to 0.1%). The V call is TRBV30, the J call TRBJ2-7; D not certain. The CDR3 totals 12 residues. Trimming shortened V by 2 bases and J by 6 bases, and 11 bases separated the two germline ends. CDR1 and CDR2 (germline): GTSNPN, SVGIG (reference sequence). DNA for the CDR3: TGTGCCTGGAGTTTTCTACCGGGCGAGCAGTACTTC. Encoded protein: CAWSFLPGEQYF.